The clone carrying this T cell receptor beta chain occurred once. The target antigen is unknown. This sample was taken from a study of CD4+ T cells in melanoma. Study results and caveats: CD8+ T cell, macrophage and B cell function reportedly correlated with neoantigen-specific CD4+ T cells. In melanoma, neoantigen-specific CD4+ T cells reportedly differed in differentiation state.

Profiling relied on immunoSEQ multiplex PCR, and the TCRdb table lists in-frame clones only, not all of them. The data contain around 20,000 clones, about 80% of them singletons. Per the germline V gene, CDR1 is LGHNA and CDR2 is YNFKEQ. The CDR3 is 15 residues long. V lost 1 base, J lost 3 bases, and 12 bases lay in between. The chain has TRBV4-2 and TRBJ2-5; the D gene is possibly TRBD1 (6 bases). Sequenced input: cells from a culture (not recorded whether cultured in vitro). The clonotype was recovered from a human donor with melanoma. DNA of the CDR3: TGTGCCAGCAGCCAAGCCCTAAGGGACAAAGAGACCCAGTACTTC. Its translation is CASSQALRDKETQYF.